This is a list of T cell receptor beta chains from one sample in a study of spatial heterogeneity in lung cancer. MiXCR, run by TCRdb on the 5' RACE reads, gives a single entry per CDR3 protein. The sample lists about 4,900 distinct CDR3 sequences, roughly 20% occurring once. Source: lung tumor tissue, taken at surgery. All receptors derive from a male donor with early-stage non-small cell lung cancer. Both conserved end residues are part of each CDR3. The order of the fields is D gene, clone size, V gene, J gene, CDR3 protein, CDR3 DNA. A D gene is named only where the DNA matches it firmly. The size field is filled for only some rows; it gives once, few, many or a size class.

D gene: NA
clone size: few
V gene: TRBV6-5
J gene: TRBJ2-6
CDR3 protein: CASTYTSSGANVLTF
CDR3 DNA: TGTGCCAGCACTTATACGAGCTCTGGGGCCAACGTCCTGACTTTC

D gene: NA
clone size: NA
V gene: TRBV4-1
J gene: TRBJ1-1
CDR3 protein: CASSHKNAPEAFF
CDR3 DNA: TGCGCCAGCAGCCACAAAAATGCCCCTGAAGCTTTCTTT

D gene: NA
clone size: medium-sized
V gene: TRBV6-1
J gene: TRBJ1-4
CDR3 protein: CAGKVGSNEKLFF
CDR3 DNA: TGTGCCGGCAAAGTAGGGTCTAATGAAAAACTGTTTTTT

D gene: TRBD1
clone size: medium-sized
V gene: TRBV27
J gene: TRBJ1-5
CDR3 protein: CASSPTGGGQPQHF
CDR3 DNA: TGTGCCAGCAGTCCCACAGGGGGCGGACAGCCCCAGCATTTT

D gene: NA
clone size: large
V gene: TRBV24-1
J gene: TRBJ2-7
CDR3 protein: CATSDEADSYEQYF
CDR3 DNA: TGTGCCACCAGTGATGAGGCAGACAGCTACGAGCAGTACTTC

D gene: TRBD2
clone size: medium-sized
V gene: TRBV5-6
J gene: TRBJ2-3
CDR3 protein: CASSSPGLAKDTQYF
CDR3 DNA: TGTGCCAGCAGCTCACCGGGACTAGCTAAAGATACGCAGTATTTT

D gene: TRBD2
clone size: many
V gene: TRBV7-7
J gene: TRBJ2-5
CDR3 protein: CASSLFPRLAGVAETQYF
CDR3 DNA: TGTGCTAGCAGCTTATTCCCTAGACTAGCGGGAGTCGCGGAGACCCAGTACTTC

D gene: NA
clone size: few
V gene: TRBV5-6
J gene: TRBJ1-3
CDR3 protein: CTSSLAGTDPGNTIYF
CDR3 DNA: TGTACCAGCAGCTTGGCCGGGACGGATCCTGGAAACACCATATATTTT

D gene: TRBD1
clone size: medium-sized
V gene: TRBV12-3/TRBV12-4
J gene: TRBJ1-5
CDR3 protein: CASRGQGGGQPQHF
CDR3 DNA: TGTGCCAGCAGGGGACAGGGAGGGGGTCAGCCCCAGCATTTT

D gene: TRBD2
clone size: many
V gene: TRBV13
J gene: TRBJ2-1
CDR3 protein: CASSPRGLADYNEQFF
CDR3 DNA: TGTGCCAGCAGCCCGCGTGGGCTAGCGGACTACAATGAGCAGTTCTTC

D gene: NA
clone size: NA
V gene: TRBV7-2
J gene: TRBJ2-5
CDR3 protein: CASGAGAKETQYF
CDR3 DNA: TGTGCCAGCGGTGCGGGGGCGAAAGAGACCCAGTACTTC

D gene: TRBD1
clone size: NA
V gene: TRBV12-3/TRBV12-4
J gene: TRBJ1-4
CDR3 protein: CASSLRQGAVSNEKLFF
CDR3 DNA: TGTGCCAGCAGTTTACGACAGGGCGCCGTATCTAATGAAAAACTGTTTTTT

D gene: NA
clone size: NA
V gene: TRBV4-3
J gene: TRBJ1-6
CDR3 protein: CASSQVRQDNSPLHF
CDR3 DNA: TGCGCCAGCAGCCAAGTTAGACAGGATAATTCACCCCTCCACTTT

D gene: NA
clone size: few
V gene: TRBV7-2
J gene: TRBJ1-2
CDR3 protein: CASSLDRGCTF
CDR3 DNA: TGTGCCAGCAGCTTAGACCGGGGCTGCACCTTC

D gene: TRBD2
clone size: few
V gene: TRBV14
J gene: TRBJ2-1
CDR3 protein: CASSDGTSGSVWGNEQFF
CDR3 DNA: TGTGCCAGCAGCGATGGGACTAGCGGGAGCGTTTGGGGCAATGAGCAGTTCTTC

D gene: TRBD2
clone size: NA
V gene: TRBV5-1
J gene: TRBJ2-4
CDR3 protein: CASSGAGRWDIQYF
CDR3 DNA: TGCGCCAGCAGCGGAGCGGGACGTTGGGACATTCAGTACTTC

D gene: NA
clone size: many
V gene: TRBV14
J gene: TRBJ1-1
CDR3 protein: CASSRGGVWYEAFF
CDR3 DNA: TGTGCCAGCAGCCGAGGGGGAGTTTGGTACGAAGCTTTCTTT

D gene: NA
clone size: NA
V gene: TRBV7-9
J gene: TRBJ2-1
CDR3 protein: CASSISLGGYNEQFF
CDR3 DNA: TGTGCCAGCAGCATAAGCCTGGGGGGTTACAATGAGCAGTTCTTC

D gene: TRBD1
clone size: medium-sized
V gene: TRBV20-1
J gene: TRBJ1-5
CDR3 protein: CSARRGQGDQPQHF
CDR3 DNA: TGCAGTGCTAGGCGGGGACAGGGGGACCAGCCCCAGCATTTT

D gene: NA
clone size: NA
V gene: TRBV5-1
J gene: TRBJ1-1
CDR3 protein: CASSFTFVGGESTEAFF
CDR3 DNA: TGCGCCAGCAGCTTTACGTTCGTAGGGGGAGAGAGTACTGAAGCTTTCTTT

D gene: NA
clone size: NA
V gene: TRBV7-2
J gene: TRBJ2-1
CDR3 protein: CASSSRLGSNEQFF
CDR3 DNA: TGTGCCAGCAGCTCAAGACTAGGTTCCAATGAGCAGTTCTTC

D gene: NA
clone size: NA
V gene: TRBV6-1
J gene: TRBJ2-1
CDR3 protein: CASSGGPPALF
CDR3 DNA: TGTGCCAGCAGTGGGGGACCGCCAGCCCTCTTC